A selection of T cell receptor beta chains follows, all from one sample in a study of cytomegalovirus exposure and HLA in healthy donors. Some clones are missing from TCRdb's copy, which holds only in-frame ones; the method was immunoSEQ multiplex PCR. Among about 240,000 clones listed, around 80% were seen once. The sample consisted of PBMCs. These receptors originate from a woman aged 60-70 years in good health and CMV-seropositive. The CDR3 runs from the conserved cysteine through the conserved F or W. The order of the fields is D gene, J gene, V gene, clone size, CDR3 protein, CDR3 DNA. The D gene is left open where the match is weak. Rows may omit the clone size; those that give it use once, few, many or a size class.

>.|TRBJ1-5|TRBV27|.
CASSLVGVGSNQPQHF
TGTGCCAGCAGTTTAGTAGGGGTCGGGAGCAATCAGCCCCAGCATTTT
>.|TRBJ2-6|TRBV6-1|.
CASSATVVSGANVLTF
TGTGCCAGCAGTGCGACAGTCGTCTCTGGGGCCAACGTCCTGACTTTC
>TRBD1|TRBJ2-7|TRBV5-4|.
CASSLDRGDEQYF
TGTGCCAGCAGCTTGGACAGGGGAGACGAGCAGTACTTC
>.|TRBJ2-2|TRBV9|.
CASSVGPMVGELFF
TGTGCCAGCAGCGTAGGGCCCATGGTCGGGGAGCTGTTTTTT
>.|TRBJ1-4|TRBV19|.
CASSIIGRGEEKLFF
TGTGCCAGTAGTATAATTGGCAGGGGTGAAGAAAAACTGTTTTTT
>TRBD1|TRBJ1-5|TRBV27|.
CASTPRWQAGGSQHF
TGTGCCAGCACCCCTCGGTGGCAGGCAGGGGGGTCCCAGCATTTT
>.|TRBJ1-1|TRBV9|.
CASSVEGVMNTEAFF
TGTGCCAGCAGCGTAGAGGGGGTGATGAACACTGAAGCTTTCTTT
>.|TRBJ2-7|TRBV7-9|.
CASSTSGKQYF
TGTGCCAGCAGCACCTCCGGTAAGCAGTACTTC
>TRBD1|TRBJ1-1|TRBV27|.
CASSPRQGWNTEAFF
TGTGCCAGCAGTCCTCGACAGGGTTGGAACACTGAAGCTTTCTTT
>.|TRBJ1-1|TRBV9|.
CASSVEGEGEAFF
TGTGCCAGCAGCGTCGAGGGCGAGGGAGAAGCTTTCTTT
>.|TRBJ1-2|TRBV5-1|.
CASSFGNLDSTNYGYTF
TGCGCCAGCAGTTTTGGGAATCTGGACAGTACTAACTATGGCTACACCTTC
>TRBD2|TRBJ2-3|TRBV7-2|once
CASSYRLAGGPGTDTQYF
TGTGCCAGCAGCTATCGGCTAGCGGGAGGCCCCGGCACAGATACGCAGTATTTT
>.|TRBJ2-7|TRBV11-2|.
CASSLGRASSYEQYF
TGTGCCAGCAGCTTAGGCAGGGCTTCTTCCTACGAGCAGTACTTC
>TRBD2|TRBJ2-1|TRBV5-1|.
CASSPTSGRFNEQFF
TGCGCCAGCAGTCCGACTAGCGGGAGGTTCAATGAGCAGTTCTTC
>.|TRBJ1-1|TRBV6-5|few
CASSYSADTEAFF
TGTGCCAGCAGTTACTCCGCGGACACTGAAGCTTTCTTT
>TRBD1|TRBJ1-1|TRBV18|few
CASSPPRTGALMNTEAFF
TGTGCCAGCTCACCACCCCGGACAGGGGCGCTGATGAACACTGAAGCTTTCTTT
>TRBD1|TRBJ1-5|TRBV19|.
CASRTGHQPQHF
TGTGCCAGTAGGACAGGGCATCAGCCCCAGCATTTT
>.|TRBJ1-2|TRBV20-1|.
CSARDKGYTF
TGCAGTGCTAGAGATAAAGGCTACACCTTC
>.|TRBJ2-5|TRBV7-9|.
CASSLQGRETQYF
TGTGCCAGCAGCTTACAGGGCAGAGAGACCCAGTACTTC
>TRBD1|TRBJ2-2|TRBV9|.
CASRRGEGASTGELFF
TGTGCCAGCAGGAGGGGCGAGGGGGCGAGCACCGGGGAGCTGTTTTTT
>TRBD2|TRBJ2-7|TRBV30|.
CAWRALAGSSYEQYF
TGTGCCTGGAGGGCTCTAGCGGGTAGCTCCTACGAGCAGTACTTC
>TRBD1|TRBJ2-7|TRBV9|.
CASSVVDRYEDYEQYF
TGTGCCAGCAGCGTAGTGGACAGGTACGAGGACTACGAGCAGTACTTC
>.|TRBJ1-2|TRBV10-2|.
CASSPNYGYTF
TGCGCCAGCAGTCCGAACTATGGCTACACCTTC
>.|TRBJ1-4|TRBV18|.
CASSWQGSEKLFF
TGTGCCAGCTCATGGCAGGGGAGCGAAAAACTGTTTTTT
>.|TRBJ2-3|TRBV6-6|.
CASRLTGPDTQYF
TGTGCCAGCAGGCTGACAGGCCCAGATACGCAGTATTTT
>.|TRBJ2-4|TRBV12-5|.
CASGTRTGRTKNIQYF
TGTGCTAGTGGCACCCGGACGGGGAGGACCAAAAACATTCAGTACTTC
>.|TRBJ2-7|TRBV11-1|once
CASSLAWRDYEQYF
TGTGCCAGCAGCTTAGCGTGGAGGGACTACGAGCAGTACTTC
>.|TRBJ1-5|TRBV28|.
CASSRRQPQHF
TGTGCCAGCAGCCGCCGGCAGCCCCAGCATTTT
>.|TRBJ1-5|TRBV6-6|.
CASSSRLNQPQHF
TGTGCCAGCAGTTCCCGACTCAATCAGCCCCAGCATTTT
>TRBD2|TRBJ2-1|TRBV7-9|.
CSSSSRTSGVFSYNEQFF
TGTTCCAGCAGCTCTAGGACTAGCGGAGTATTCTCCTACAATGAGCAGTTCTTC
>.|TRBJ1-3|TRBV6-5|.
CASSPLSGGGNTIYF
TGTGCCAGCAGCCCCTTATCGGGGGGCGGAAACACCATATATTTT
>TRBD1|TRBJ2-7|TRBV5-6|.
CASSPDRALYYEQYF
TGTGCCAGCAGCCCGGACAGGGCGCTTTACTACGAGCAGTACTTC
>.|TRBJ1-2|TRBV14|.
CASSLGDTSATF
TGTGCCAGCAGTCTTGGGGACACCTCCGCCACCTTC
>TRBD1|TRBJ2-5|TRBV6-5|.
CATTFRDRGETQYF
TGTGCCACCACTTTTAGGGACAGGGGAGAGACCCAGTACTTC
>TRBD1|TRBJ2-1|TRBV11-2|.
CASSLVRTGIPASYNEQFF
TGTGCCAGCAGCTTAGTTCGGACAGGGATCCCCGCCTCCTACAATGAGCAGTTCTTC
>TRBD1|TRBJ1-1|TRBV7-9|.
CASSLVPGQGRNTEAFF
TGTGCCAGCAGCTTAGTTCCAGGACAGGGGAGAAACACTGAAGCTTTCTTT
>TRBD2|TRBJ2-7|TRBV5-6|.
CASSFEREVYEQYF
TGTGCCAGCAGCTTCGAGCGGGAGGTTTACGAGCAGTACTTC
>.|TRBJ1-1|TRBV10-3|few
CAISEDRAGTEAFF
TGTGCCATCAGTGAGGACAGAGCGGGCACTGAAGCTTTCTTT
>TRBD1|TRBJ1-5|TRBV19|few
CASSPDRGGTQPQHF
TGTGCCAGTAGTCCGGACAGGGGAGGAACTCAGCCCCAGCATTTT
>.|TRBJ2-1|TRBV12-5|.
CASGLVTEAGEQFF
TGTGCTAGTGGTTTGGTAACGGAGGCTGGTGAGCAGTTCTTC